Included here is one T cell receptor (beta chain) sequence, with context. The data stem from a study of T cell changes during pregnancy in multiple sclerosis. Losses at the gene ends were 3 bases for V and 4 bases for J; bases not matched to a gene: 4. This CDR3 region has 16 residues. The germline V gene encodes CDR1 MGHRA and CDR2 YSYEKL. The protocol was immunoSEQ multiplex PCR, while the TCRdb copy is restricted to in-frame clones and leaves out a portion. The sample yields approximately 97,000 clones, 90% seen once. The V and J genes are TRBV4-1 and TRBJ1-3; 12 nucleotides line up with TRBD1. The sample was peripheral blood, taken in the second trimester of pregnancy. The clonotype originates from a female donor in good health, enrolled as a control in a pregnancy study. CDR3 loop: CASSQGQGALGNTIYF. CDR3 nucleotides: TGCGCCAGCAGCCAGGGACAGGGGGCCCTCGGAAACACCATATATTTT.